This T cell receptor beta chain emerged from a study of T cell repertoires in cytomegalovirus infection. Whole-study context: Both CMV infection and a matching HLA type were indicated by public TCR beta signatures. General study findings and limits: Predominance within the ex vivo response was attributable to HLA-C-restricted CMV-specific TCR beta clonotypes. Cumulated frequencies of public TCR beta families served to identify carriers of CMV plus the relevant HLA.

This clonotype was counted between two and nine times. The antigen remains undetermined. Looked up from germline, CDR1 is MDHEN and CDR2 is SYDVKM. There are 16 residues in the CDR3. V lost 10 bases and J lost 8; bases outside the gene matches: 17. Via MiXCR, TCRdb re-called the reads, giving one row per CDR3 protein. The table includes around 530,000 distinct CDR3 sequences, 26% detected once. The chain couples TRBV28 to TRBJ1-5, with 10 bases matching TRBD1. This TCR was recovered from a human donor in good health (CMV status not recorded). Some clones in this sample may be carry-over from other donors' samples. The specimen sequenced was PBMCs. The CDR3 nucleotides are TGTGCCACCGAAAGAGTTGACAGGGGGCTTCTGGAGCCCCAGCATTTT. Its protein product is CATERVDRGLLEPQHF.